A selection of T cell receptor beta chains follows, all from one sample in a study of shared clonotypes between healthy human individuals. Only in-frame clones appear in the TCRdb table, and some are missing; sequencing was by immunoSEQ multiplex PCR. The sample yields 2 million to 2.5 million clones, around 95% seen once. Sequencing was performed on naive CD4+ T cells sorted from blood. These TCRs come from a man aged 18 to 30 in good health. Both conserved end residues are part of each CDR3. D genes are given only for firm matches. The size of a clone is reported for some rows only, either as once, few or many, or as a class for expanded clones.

CASKSGQMNTEAFF TGTGCCAGTAAAAGCGGACAAATGAACACTGAAGCTTTCTTT TRBV19 14 - TRBJ1-1 -
CASSLGDTDTQYF TGCGCCAGCAGCCTGGGGGACACAGATACGCAGTATTTT TRBV5-1 13 - TRBJ2-3 -
CASSSMQGQPQHF TGCGCCAGCAGCTCGATGCAGGGCCAGCCCCAGCATTTT TRBV5-1 13 once TRBJ1-5 -
CASSVDPEPYEQYF TGTGCCAGCAGCGTAGATCCGGAGCCCTACGAGCAGTACTTC TRBV9 14 - TRBJ2-7 -
CASRRDRGQDEQYF TGTGCCAGCCGCCGGGACAGGGGGCAGGACGAGCAGTACTTC TRBV18 14 - TRBJ2-7 TRBD1
CASSSGNSNQPQHF TGTGCCAGCAGTTCAGGAAATAGCAATCAGCCCCAGCATTTT TRBV27 14 once TRBJ1-5 -
CASSRGTSGTGEQYF TGCGCCAGCAGCCGGGGGACTAGCGGGACCGGGGAGCAGTACTTC TRBV4-1 15 - TRBJ2-7 TRBD2
CASSRQGAGNTIYF TGTGCCAGCAGCCGACAGGGGGCGGGAAACACCATATATTTT TRBV7-9 14 - TRBJ1-3 TRBD1
CASSYSEGIGTYEQYF TGTGCCAGCAGTTACTCGGAGGGGATCGGCACCTACGAGCAGTACTTC TRBV6-6 16 - TRBJ2-7 -
CASSQFGPRYEQYF TGTGCCAGCAGCCAATTCGGGCCCCGCTACGAGCAGTACTTC TRBV16 14 - TRBJ2-7 -
CAIPQGGTNEKLFF TGTGCCATCCCCCAAGGGGGGACTAATGAAAAACTGTTTTTT TRBV28 14 - TRBJ1-4 -
CASSESGGGYNEQFF TGCGCCAGCAGTGAGTCTGGGGGAGGGTACAATGAGCAGTTCTTC TRBV10-1 15 - TRBJ2-1 TRBD2
CASSIGRKTSTDTQYF TGTGCCAGTAGTATCGGCAGAAAAACTAGCACAGATACGCAGTATTTT TRBV19 16 - TRBJ2-3 -
CASSGGLGEETQYF TGTGCCAGCAGTGGGGGACTGGGGGAGGAGACCCAGTACTTC TRBV28 14 - TRBJ2-5 -
CASSLMGGGNEQFF TGTGCCAGCAGCTTAATGGGAGGGGGCAATGAGCAGTTCTTC TRBV7-9 14 - TRBJ2-1 -
CASSPPGGPDTQYF TGTGCCAGCTCACCACCGGGGGGCCCGGATACGCAGTATTTT TRBV18 14 - TRBJ2-3 -
CASSFVNTEAFF TGTGCCAGCAGCTTTGTGAACACTGAAGCTTTCTTT TRBV7-9 12 few TRBJ1-1 -
CASRRPSTDTQYF TGTGCTTCCAGGAGGCCAAGCACAGATACGCAGTATTTT TRBV30 13 - TRBJ2-3 -
CASSLSRDLRSKNIQYF TGCGCCAGCAGCTTGTCTCGGGACCTCCGCTCCAAAAACATTCAGTACTTC TRBV5-1 17 once TRBJ2-4 -
CASSLNPNEQFF TGTGCCAGCAGCTTAAACCCCAATGAGCAGTTCTTC TRBV7-2 12 once TRBJ2-1 -
CASSLDSKGYSPLHF TGTGCCAGCAGCTTGGACAGCAAGGGATATTCACCCCTCCACTTT TRBV5-6 15 - TRBJ1-6 -
CASSSTGDNYGYTF TGCGCCAGCAGCTCGACGGGGGATAACTATGGCTACACCTTC TRBV5-1 14 - TRBJ1-2 -
CASSKMASGAQGQPQHF TGTGCCAGCAGCAAAATGGCATCGGGGGCACAGGGGCAGCCCCAGCATTTT TRBV11-2 17 - TRBJ1-5 TRBD1
CASSRTGTYEQYF TGTGCCAGCAGCCGCACCGGGACCTACGAGCAGTACTTC TRBV2 13 - TRBJ2-7 -
CASSTLSGQETQYF TGTGCCAGTAGTACCCTCTCCGGTCAAGAGACCCAGTACTTC TRBV19 14 - TRBJ2-5 -